This T cell receptor (beta chain) was identified during a study of blood T cell repertoires in COVID-19. Turning to the study itself: Donors in the United States, Italy and Spain gave samples during acute or convalescent COVID-19. Sources were T cells, B-cell-depleted T cells, or PBMCs; the material itself was cDNA or gDNA.

The data were produced by immunoSEQ multiplex PCR, yet TCRdb's version contains in-frame clones alone and is incomplete. The sample lists around 97,000 clones; about 89% were seen once. The CDR3 totals 16 residues. Germline loops: CDR1 MDHEN, CDR2 SYDVKM. V was clipped by 5 bases and J by 5 bases, with 19 bases between them. This sequence originates from a woman aged 55 to 70 with acute or convalescent COVID-19. The chain uses TRBV28 and TRBJ1-5; weak D call: TRBD1 (6 bases). Sequences were obtained from peripheral blood. CDR3 DNA sequence: TGTGCCAGCAGTGGGCAGGGGCTGATCTATCATCAGCCCCAGCATTTT. It translates to CASSGQGLIYHQPQHF.